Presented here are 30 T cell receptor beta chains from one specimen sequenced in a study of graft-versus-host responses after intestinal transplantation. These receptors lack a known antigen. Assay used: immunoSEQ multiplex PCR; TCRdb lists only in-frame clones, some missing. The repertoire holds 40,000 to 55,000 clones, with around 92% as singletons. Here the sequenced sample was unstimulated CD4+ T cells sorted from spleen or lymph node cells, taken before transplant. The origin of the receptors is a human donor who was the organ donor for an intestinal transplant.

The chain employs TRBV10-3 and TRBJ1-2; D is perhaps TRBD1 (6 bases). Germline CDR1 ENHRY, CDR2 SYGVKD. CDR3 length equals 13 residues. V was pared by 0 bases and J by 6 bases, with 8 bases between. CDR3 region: CAISESRQDGYTF. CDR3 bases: TGTGCCATCAGTGAGTCCCGACAGGATGGCTACACCTTC.

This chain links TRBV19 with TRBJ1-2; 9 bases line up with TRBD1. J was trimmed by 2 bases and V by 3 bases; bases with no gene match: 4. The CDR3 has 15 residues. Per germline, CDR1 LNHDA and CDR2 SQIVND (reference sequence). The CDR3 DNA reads TGTGCCAGTAGTATCCACGGGACAGGGAACTATGGCTACACCTTC. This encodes CASSIHGTGNYGYTF.

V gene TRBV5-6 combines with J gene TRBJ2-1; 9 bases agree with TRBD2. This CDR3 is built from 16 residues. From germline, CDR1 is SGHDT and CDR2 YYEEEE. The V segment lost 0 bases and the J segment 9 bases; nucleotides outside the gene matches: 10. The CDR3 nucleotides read TGTGCCAGCAGCTTGGTCGATGGTCTAGCGGGACGTGAGCAGTTCTTC. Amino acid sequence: CASSLVDGLAGREQFF.

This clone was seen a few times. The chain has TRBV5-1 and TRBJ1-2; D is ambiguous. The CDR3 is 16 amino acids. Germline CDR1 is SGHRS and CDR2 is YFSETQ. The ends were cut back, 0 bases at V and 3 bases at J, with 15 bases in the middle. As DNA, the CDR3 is TGCGCCAGCAGCTTGGAGCGCGGCCAGTCAGACTATGGCTACACCTTC. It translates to CASSLERGQSDYGYTF.

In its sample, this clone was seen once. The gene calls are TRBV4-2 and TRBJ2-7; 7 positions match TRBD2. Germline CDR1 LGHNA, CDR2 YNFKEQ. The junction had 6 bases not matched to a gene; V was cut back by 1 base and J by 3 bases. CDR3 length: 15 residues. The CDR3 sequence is CASSQGAGVGYEQYF. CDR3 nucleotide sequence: TGTGCCAGCAGCCAAGGGGCGGGAGTAGGCTACGAGCAGTACTTC.

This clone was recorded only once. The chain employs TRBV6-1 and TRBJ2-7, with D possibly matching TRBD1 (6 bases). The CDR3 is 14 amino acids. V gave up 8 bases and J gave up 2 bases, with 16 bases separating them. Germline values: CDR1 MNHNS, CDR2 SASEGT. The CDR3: CASLRGYRTYEQYF. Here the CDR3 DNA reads TGTGCCAGCCTCAGGGGATATAGGACCTACGAGCAGTACTTC.

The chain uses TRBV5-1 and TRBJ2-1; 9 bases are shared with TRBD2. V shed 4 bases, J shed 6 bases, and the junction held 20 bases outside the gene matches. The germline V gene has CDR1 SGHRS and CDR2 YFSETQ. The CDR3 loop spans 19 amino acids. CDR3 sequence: CASSPGTVGGLAGLNEQFF. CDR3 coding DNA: TGCGCCAGCAGCCCCGGGACAGTTGGGGGGCTAGCGGGACTCAATGAGCAGTTCTTC.

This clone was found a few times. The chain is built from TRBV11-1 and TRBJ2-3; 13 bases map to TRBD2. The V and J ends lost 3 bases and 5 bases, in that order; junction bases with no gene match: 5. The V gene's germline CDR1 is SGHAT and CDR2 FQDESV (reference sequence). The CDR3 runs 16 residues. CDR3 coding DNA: TGTGCCAGCAGCTTCGGACTAGCGGGAGCTGAAGATACGCAGTATTTT. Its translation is CASSFGLAGAEDTQYF.

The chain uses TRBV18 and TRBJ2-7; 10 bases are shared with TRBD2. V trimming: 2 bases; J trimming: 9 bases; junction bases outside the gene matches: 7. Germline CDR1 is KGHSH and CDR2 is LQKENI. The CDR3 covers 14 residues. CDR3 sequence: CASSPFASGSVQYF. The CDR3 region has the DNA TGTGCCAGCTCACCATTCGCTAGCGGGAGCGTGCAGTACTTC.

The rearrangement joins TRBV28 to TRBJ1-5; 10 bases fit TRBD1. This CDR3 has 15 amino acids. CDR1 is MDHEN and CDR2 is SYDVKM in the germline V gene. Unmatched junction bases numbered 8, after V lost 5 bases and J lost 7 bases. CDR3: CASSPRTGGYQPQHF. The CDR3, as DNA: TGTGCCAGCAGTCCGCGGACAGGGGGGTACCAGCCCCAGCATTTT.

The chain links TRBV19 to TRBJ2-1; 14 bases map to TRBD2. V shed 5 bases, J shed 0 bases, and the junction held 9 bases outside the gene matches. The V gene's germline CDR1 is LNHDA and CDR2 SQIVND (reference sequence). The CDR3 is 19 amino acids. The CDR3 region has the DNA TGTGCCAGTAGTGAGAGCCCCGGGACTAGCGGGAGCTCCTACAATGAGCAGTTCTTC. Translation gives CASSESPGTSGSSYNEQFF.

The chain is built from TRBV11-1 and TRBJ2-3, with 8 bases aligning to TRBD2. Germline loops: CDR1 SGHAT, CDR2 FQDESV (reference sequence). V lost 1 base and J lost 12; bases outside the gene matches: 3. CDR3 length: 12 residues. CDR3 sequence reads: CASSLERERQYF. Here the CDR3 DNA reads TGTGCCAGCAGCTTAGAGCGGGAGAGACAGTATTTT.

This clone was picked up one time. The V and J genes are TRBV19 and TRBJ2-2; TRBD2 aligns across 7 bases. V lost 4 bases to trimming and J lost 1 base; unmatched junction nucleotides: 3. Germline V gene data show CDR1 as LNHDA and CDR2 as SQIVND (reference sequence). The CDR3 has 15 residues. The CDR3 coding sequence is TGTGCCAGTAGTAGACTAGCCCAGAACACCGGGGAGCTGTTTTTT. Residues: CASSRLAQNTGELFF.

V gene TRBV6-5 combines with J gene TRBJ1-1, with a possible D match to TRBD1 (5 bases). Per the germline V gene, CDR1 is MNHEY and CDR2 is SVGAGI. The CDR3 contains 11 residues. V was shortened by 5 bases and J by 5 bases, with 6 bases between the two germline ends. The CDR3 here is CASSGGTEAFF. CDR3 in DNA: TGTGCCAGCAGTGGGGGGACTGAAGCTTTCTTT.

DNA for the CDR3: TGTGCCTGGAGTGCCTCCCCCTACGAGCAGTACTTC. Its translation is CAWSASPYEQYF. The genes are TRBV30 and TRBJ2-7; no definite D call. Germline V gene data show CDR1 as GTSNPN and CDR2 as SVGIG (reference sequence). The CDR3 extends over 12 amino acids. V shed 1 base and J shed 2 bases, with 6 bases lying between them.

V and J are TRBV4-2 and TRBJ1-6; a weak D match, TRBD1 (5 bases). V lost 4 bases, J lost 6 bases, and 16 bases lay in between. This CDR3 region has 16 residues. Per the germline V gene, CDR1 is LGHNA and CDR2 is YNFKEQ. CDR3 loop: CASSLDITRGNSPLHF. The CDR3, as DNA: TGTGCCAGCAGCCTCGACATTACAAGGGGTAATTCACCCCTCCACTTT.

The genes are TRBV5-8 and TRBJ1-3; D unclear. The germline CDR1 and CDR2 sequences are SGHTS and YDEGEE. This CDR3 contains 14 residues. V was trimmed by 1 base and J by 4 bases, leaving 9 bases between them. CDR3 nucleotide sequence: TGTGCCAGCAGCTTGCGGGGTTCGGGAAACACCATATATTTT. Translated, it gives CASSLRGSGNTIYF. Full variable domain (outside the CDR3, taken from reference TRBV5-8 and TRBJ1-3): EAGVTQSPTHLIKTRGQQATLRCSPISGHTSVYWYQQALGLGLQFLLWYDEGEERNRGNFPPRFSGRQFPNYSSELNVNALELEDSALYLCASSLRGSGNTIYFGEGSWLTVV.

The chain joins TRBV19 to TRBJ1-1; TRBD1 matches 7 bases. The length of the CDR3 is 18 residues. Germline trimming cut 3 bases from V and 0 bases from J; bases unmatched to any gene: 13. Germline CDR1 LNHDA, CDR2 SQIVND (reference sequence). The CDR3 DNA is TGTGCCAGTAGTATGAGGGGACAGCAAACCCGCATGAACACTGAAGCTTTCTTT. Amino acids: CASSMRGQQTRMNTEAFF. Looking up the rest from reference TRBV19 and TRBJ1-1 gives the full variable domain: DGGITQSPKYLFRKEGQNVTLSCEQNLNHDAMYWYRQDPGQGLRLIYYSQIVNDFQKGDIAEGYSVSREKKESFPLTVTSAQKNPTAFYLCASSMRGQQTRMNTEAFFGQGTRLTVV.

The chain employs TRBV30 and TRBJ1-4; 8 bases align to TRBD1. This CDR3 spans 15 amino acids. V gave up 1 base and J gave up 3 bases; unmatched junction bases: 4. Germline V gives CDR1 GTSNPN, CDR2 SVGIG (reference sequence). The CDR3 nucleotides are TGTGCCTGGAGTGATGGACAGGGTGCTAATGAAAAACTGTTTTTT. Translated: CAWSDGQGANEKLFF.

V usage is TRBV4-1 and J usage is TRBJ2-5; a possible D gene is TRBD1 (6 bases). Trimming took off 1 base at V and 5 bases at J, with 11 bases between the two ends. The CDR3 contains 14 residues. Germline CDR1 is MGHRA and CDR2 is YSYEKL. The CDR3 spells CASSQGGQRETQYF. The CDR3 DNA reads TGCGCCAGCAGCCAAGGGGGGCAGAGGGAGACCCAGTACTTC.

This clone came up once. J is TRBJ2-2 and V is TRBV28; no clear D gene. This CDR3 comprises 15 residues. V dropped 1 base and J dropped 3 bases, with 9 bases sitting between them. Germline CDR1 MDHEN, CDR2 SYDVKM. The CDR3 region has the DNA TGTGCCAGCAGTTTATCAACGCGTTACACCGGGGAGCTGTTTTTT. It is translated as CASSLSTRYTGELFF.

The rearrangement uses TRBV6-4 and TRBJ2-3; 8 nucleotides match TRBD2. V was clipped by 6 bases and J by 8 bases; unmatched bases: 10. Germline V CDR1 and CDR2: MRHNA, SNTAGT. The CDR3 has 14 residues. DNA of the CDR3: TGTGCCAGCAGGTGGAGGACTAGCAGGTGTACGCAGTATTTT. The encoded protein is CASRWRTSRCTQYF.

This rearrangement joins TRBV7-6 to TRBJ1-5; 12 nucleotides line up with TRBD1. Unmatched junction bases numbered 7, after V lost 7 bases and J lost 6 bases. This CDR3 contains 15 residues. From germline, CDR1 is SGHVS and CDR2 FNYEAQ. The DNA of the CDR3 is TGTGCCAGCACCCTTGGGACAGGGGGCGGTCAGCCCCAGCATTTT. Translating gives CASTLGTGGGQPQHF.

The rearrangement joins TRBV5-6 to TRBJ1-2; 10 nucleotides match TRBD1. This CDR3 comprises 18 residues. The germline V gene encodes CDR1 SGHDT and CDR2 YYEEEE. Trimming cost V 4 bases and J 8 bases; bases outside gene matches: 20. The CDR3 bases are TGTGCCAGCAGCCCGATTGGGTGGGACAGGGGAGGCCCTGAGGGCTACACCTTC. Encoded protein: CASSPIGWDRGGPEGYTF.

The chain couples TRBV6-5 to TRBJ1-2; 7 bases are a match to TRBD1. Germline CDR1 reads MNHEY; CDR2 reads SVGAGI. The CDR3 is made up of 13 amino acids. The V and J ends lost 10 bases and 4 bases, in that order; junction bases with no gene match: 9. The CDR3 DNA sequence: TGTGCCACCCAACGGGACAGATCCTATGGCTACACCTTC. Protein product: CATQRDRSYGYTF.

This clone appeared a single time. CDR3 in DNA: TGTGCCAGCAGGATGGACAGGGCGTCCAATCAGCCCCAGCATTTT. It translates to CASRMDRASNQPQHF. V gene TRBV2 combines with J gene TRBJ1-5, with TRBD1 matching over 8 bases. The germline gives CDR1 SNHLY, CDR2 FYNNEI. Trimming took 6 bases from V and 3 from J; bases not matched to a gene: 7. The CDR3 consists of 15 residues.

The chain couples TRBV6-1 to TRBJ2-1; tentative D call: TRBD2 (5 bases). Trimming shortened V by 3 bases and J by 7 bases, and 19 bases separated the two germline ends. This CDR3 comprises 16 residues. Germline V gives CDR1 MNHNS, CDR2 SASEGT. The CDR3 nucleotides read TGTGCCAGCAGTGAGGTTCAGCGGAAGACGGGGAATGAGCAGTTCTTC. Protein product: CASSEVQRKTGNEQFF.

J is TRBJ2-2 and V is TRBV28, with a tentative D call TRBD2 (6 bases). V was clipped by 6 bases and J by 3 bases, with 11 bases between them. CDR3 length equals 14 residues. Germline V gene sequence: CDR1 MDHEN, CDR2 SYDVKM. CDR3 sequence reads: CASRPGDDTGELFF. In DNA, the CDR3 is TGTGCCAGCAGGCCGGGGGACGACACCGGGGAGCTGTTTTTT. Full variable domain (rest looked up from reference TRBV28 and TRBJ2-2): DVKVTQSSRYLVKRTGEKVFLECVQDMDHENMFWYRQDPGLGLRLIYFSYDVKMKEKGDIPEGYSVSREKKERFSLILESASTNQTSMYLCASRPGDDTGELFFGEGSRLTVL.

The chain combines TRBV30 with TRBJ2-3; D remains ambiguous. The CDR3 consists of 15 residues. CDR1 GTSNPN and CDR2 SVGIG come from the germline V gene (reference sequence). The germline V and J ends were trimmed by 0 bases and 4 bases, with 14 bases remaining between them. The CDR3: CAWSVWAHHSDTQYF. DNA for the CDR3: TGTGCCTGGAGTGTATGGGCGCATCACTCAGATACGCAGTATTTT.

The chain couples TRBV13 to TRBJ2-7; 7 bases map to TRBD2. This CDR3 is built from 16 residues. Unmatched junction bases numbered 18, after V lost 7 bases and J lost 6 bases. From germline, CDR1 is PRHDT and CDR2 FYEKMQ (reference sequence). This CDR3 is CASTRWEGGATFEQYF. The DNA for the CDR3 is TGTGCCAGCACCAGGTGGGAGGGCGGGGCTACGTTCGAGCAGTACTTC.